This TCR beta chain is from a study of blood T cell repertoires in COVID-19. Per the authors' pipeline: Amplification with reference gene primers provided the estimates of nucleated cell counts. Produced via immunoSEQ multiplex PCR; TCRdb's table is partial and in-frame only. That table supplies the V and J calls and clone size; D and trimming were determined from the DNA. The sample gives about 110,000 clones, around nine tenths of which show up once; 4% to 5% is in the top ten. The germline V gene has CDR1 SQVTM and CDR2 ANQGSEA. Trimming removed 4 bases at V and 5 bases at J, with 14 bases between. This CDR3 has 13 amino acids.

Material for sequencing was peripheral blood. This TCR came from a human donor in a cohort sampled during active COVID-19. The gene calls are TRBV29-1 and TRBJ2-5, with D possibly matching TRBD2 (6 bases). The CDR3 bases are TGCAGCGTTGCTGGGGGGACCTGGGAGACCCAGTACTTC. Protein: CSVAGGTWETQYF. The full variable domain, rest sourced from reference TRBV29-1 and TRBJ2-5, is SAVISQKPSRDICQRGTSLTIQCQVDSQVTMMFWYRQQPGQSLTLIATANQGSEATYESGFVIDKFPISRPNLTFSTLTVSNMSPEDSSIYLCSVAGGTWETQYFGPGTRLLVL.